This TCR beta chain is from a study of T cell responses to AZD1222 COVID-19 vaccine. Findings of the study overall: Donors skewed white British and female; clonal diversity was possibly underestimated. The span of vaccine-associated CD4 TCRs extended across spike, with dominance at 160-218 and 743-854. It was only a handful of AZD1222 recipients who were seropositive at baseline.

This clone appeared once. The antigen is unknown. Only in-frame clones appear in the TCRdb table, and some are missing; sequencing was by immunoSEQ multiplex PCR. The table has approximately 100,000 clones, 85% seen once; the top ten hold roughly 5%. The CDR3 has 16 residues. CDR1 is SQVTM, CDR2 ANQGSEA, per germline. Trimming removed 0 bases from V and 7 bases from J, with 19 bases in between. The specimen was peripheral blood, collected 28 days after the second AZD1222 dose. This chain uses TRBV29-1 with TRBJ2-1; weak D call: TRBD2 (7 bases). This TCR was sampled from an adult who received the AZD1222 COVID-19 vaccine. The CDR3 DNA reads TGCAGCGTTGAAGATCCGGGGGGCGAGGACTTGAATGAGCAGTTCTTC. This gives the protein CSVEDPGGEDLNEQFF.